Each of the 18 T cell receptor beta chains below was sequenced from the same sample in a study of radiation and T cells in renal cell carcinoma. The method was immunoSEQ multiplex PCR; TCRdb's version includes in-frame clones alone and lacks a portion of them. The table has 120,000 to 150,000 clones, 88% seen once. Time point reported: baseline pretreatment blood. Treatment specified: 15 Gy SBRT to primary tumor, nephrectomy 4 weeks later. Sequencing used blood, obtained from a patient whose treatment included radiotherapy and nephrectomy. Every receptor here comes from a woman aged 70-85 years with renal cell carcinoma.

This rearrangement joins TRBV7-3 to TRBJ2-5; D is undetermined. The CDR3 is 13 amino acids. The V gene lost 1 base and the J gene lost 5 bases, with 8 bases spanning the gap. Germline-derived CDR1 and CDR2 are SGHTA and FQGTGA. CDR3 residues: CASSLIAEETQYF. The CDR3 region has the DNA TGTGCCAGCAGCTTAATAGCAGAGGAGACCCAGTACTTC.

J is TRBJ2-3 and V is TRBV19; D perhaps matches TRBD1 (6 bases). CDR1 and CDR2 from the germline V gene are LNHDA and SQIVND (reference sequence). V lost 4 bases, J lost 2 bases, and 16 bases lay in between. The CDR3 consists of 16 residues. The CDR3 here is CASSTGQWGYTDTQYF. DNA of the CDR3: TGTGCCAGTAGTACCGGACAGTGGGGCTACACAGATACGCAGTATTTT. Filled out from reference TRBV19 and TRBJ2-3, the complete variable domain reads DGGITQSPKYLFRKEGQNVTLSCEQNLNHDAMYWYRQDPGQGLRLIYYSQIVNDFQKGDIAEGYSVSREKKESFPLTVTSAQKNPTAFYLCASSTGQWGYTDTQYFGPGTRLTVL.

As concerns this clone: Other DNA variants within this sample encode the same CDR3. The chain carries TRBV14 and TRBJ2-2, with 7 bases matching TRBD1. CDR3 length: 15 residues. Trimming cost V 4 bases and J 2 bases; bases outside gene matches: 4. The germline gives CDR1 SGHDN, CDR2 FVKESK. The CDR3 reads CASSRTGANTGELFF. The CDR3 DNA reads TGTGCCAGCAGCCGTACAGGGGCCAACACCGGGGAGCTGTTTTTT.

The sample holds one count of this clone. V usage is TRBV6-1 and J usage is TRBJ2-5; D is perhaps TRBD1 (5 bases). Trimming pared 8 bases from V and 4 bases from J, leaving 17 bases between. The CDR3 length is 14 residues. Per germline, CDR1 MNHNS and CDR2 SASEGT. The DNA of the CDR3 is TGTGCCAGCTTATCAGGTGGGGCGGCAGAGACCCAGTACTTC. Its protein is CASLSGGAAETQYF.

This rearrangement joins TRBV30 to TRBJ1-6; D gene unclear. Germline V lookup: CDR1 GTSNPN, CDR2 SVGIG (reference sequence). CDR3 length: 15 residues. V shed 0 bases and J shed 0 bases, with 6 bases lying between them. CDR3 in DNA: TGTGCCTGGAGTGTACCGAGCTCCTATAATTCACCCCTCCACTTT. Protein sequence: CAWSVPSSYNSPLHF. Full variable domain (missing parts from reference TRBV30 and TRBJ1-6): SQTIHQWPATLVQPVGSPLSLECTVEGTSNPNLYWYRQAAGRGLQLLFYSVGIGQISSEVPQNLSASRPQDRQFILSSKKLLLSDSGFYLCAWSVPSSYNSPLHFGNGTRLTVT.

J is TRBJ2-3 and V is TRBV9; D is tentatively TRBD1 or TRBD2 (5 bases each). Trimming cost V 0 bases and J 5 bases, with 13 bases left between them. Germline values: CDR1 SGDLS, CDR2 YYNGEE. CDR3 length: 15 amino acids. The CDR3 sequence: CASSVGGNPKDTQYF. The CDR3 DNA follows: TGTGCCAGCAGCGTAGGGGGGAACCCTAAAGATACGCAGTATTTT. The full variable domain, completed using reference TRBV9 and TRBJ2-3, is DSGVTQTPKHLITATGQRVTLRCSPRSGDLSVYWYQQSLDQGLQFLIQYYNGEERAKGNILERFSAQQFPDLHSELNLSSLELGDSALYFCASSVGGNPKDTQYFGPGTRLTVL.

The chain carries TRBV13 and TRBJ2-7; 13 bases align to TRBD2. V shed 2 bases and J 2 bases; nucleotides not matched to a gene: 3. Germline V gene sequence: CDR1 PRHDT, CDR2 FYEKMQ (reference sequence). CDR3 size: 16 residues. CDR3 sequence: CASSLTLAGGAYEQYF. The CDR3 DNA reads as TGTGCCAGCAGCTTAACACTAGCGGGGGGGGCCTACGAGCAGTACTTC.

This chain uses TRBV11-2 with TRBJ1-2, with D perhaps matching TRBD1 (6 bases). The germline CDR1 and CDR2 sequences are SGHAT and FQNNGV. V was shortened by 4 bases and J by 6 bases, with 12 bases between the two germline ends. CDR3 size: 13 residues. The CDR3 nucleotides read TGTGCCAGCAGCTCACAGGGCCCCCATGGCTACACCTTC. It is translated as CASSSQGPHGYTF.

V is TRBV29-1 and J is TRBJ2-7; tentative D call: TRBD1 (6 bases). Germline CDR1 reads SQVTM; CDR2 reads ANQGSEA. Trimming removed 5 bases at V and 1 base at J, with 12 bases between. The CDR3 sequence is 13 residues long. Here the CDR3 DNA reads TGCAGCGTTCCCGGGACACGATCCTACGAGCAGTACTTC. This codes for CSVPGTRSYEQYF.

The chain links TRBV4-2 to TRBJ2-7; 11 nucleotides align to TRBD2. V lost 1 base, J lost 2 bases, and 13 bases stayed unmatched. CDR3 size: 19 residues. Germline CDR1 is LGHNA and CDR2 is YNFKEQ. The CDR3 sequence is CASSQASRIAGGRAYEQYF. The CDR3 DNA follows: TGTGCCAGCAGCCAAGCGTCTCGGATAGCGGGGGGGCGAGCCTACGAGCAGTACTTC.

The chain uses TRBV10-2 and TRBJ1-3; no reliable D call. The CDR3 contains 15 residues. Germline V gives CDR1 WSHSY, CDR2 SAAADI. V lost 2 bases and J 0 bases, leaving 8 bases between the germline ends. The CDR3 spells CASSEQASSGNTIYF. The CDR3 nucleotides are TGCGCCAGCAGTGAGCAGGCGAGCTCTGGAAACACCATATATTTT.

The V gene is TRBV30, the J gene TRBJ2-7, with D perhaps matching TRBD1 (6 bases). From germline, CDR1 is GTSNPN and CDR2 SVGIG (reference sequence). CDR3 length equals 12 residues. V was clipped by 4 bases and J by 3 bases, with 10 bases between them. The CDR3, as DNA: TGTGCCTGGACAGGGGAAGGCTACGAGCAGTACTTC. Translation gives CAWTGEGYEQYF.

The V and J genes are TRBV5-1 and TRBJ1-6; a possible D gene is TRBD1 (6 bases). Germline values: CDR1 SGHRS, CDR2 YFSETQ. V was shortened by 0 bases and J by 4 bases, with 11 bases between the two germline ends. This CDR3 has 16 amino acids. CDR3 sequence: CASSLGGGSYNSPLHF. DNA of the CDR3: TGCGCCAGCAGCTTGGGCGGGGGCTCGTATAATTCACCCCTCCACTTT.

This clone was seen only a few times. The rearrangement links TRBV30 to TRBJ1-1; a weak D match, TRBD1 (5 bases). Germline V gene lookup returns CDR1 GTSNPN and CDR2 SVGIG (reference sequence). CDR3 length equals 14 residues. CDR3 loop: CVCTRGVTNTEAFF. DNA for the CDR3: TGTGTCTGTACTAGAGGGGTAACGAACACTGAAGCTTTCTTT.

The J gene is TRBJ1-6, the V gene TRBV9; D possibly corresponds to TRBD1 (6 bases). V lost 0 bases to trimming and J lost 9 bases, with 16 bases between them. This CDR3 region has 16 residues. The germline V gene encodes CDR1 SGDLS and CDR2 YYNGEE. CDR3 amino acids: CASSVGGTPSGSPLHF. The CDR3 DNA is TGTGCCAGCAGCGTAGGGGGGACACCCAGTGGTTCACCCCTCCACTTT. Full variable domain (missing parts from reference TRBV9 and TRBJ1-6): DSGVTQTPKHLITATGQRVTLRCSPRSGDLSVYWYQQSLDQGLQFLIQYYNGEERAKGNILERFSAQQFPDLHSELNLSSLELGDSALYFCASSVGGTPSGSPLHFGNGTRLTVT.

The chain couples TRBV28 to TRBJ2-7, with a tentative D call TRBD2 (5 bases). This CDR3 has 16 residues. Germline lookup yields CDR1 MDHEN and CDR2 SYDVKM. Trimming pared 6 bases from V and 3 bases from J, leaving 21 bases between. Written as DNA, the CDR3 is TGTGCCAGCAGCCGCGCCATTAGCGTTGTCGTCTACGAGCAGTACTTC. Encoded protein: CASSRAISVVVYEQYF.

In the case of this clone: A junction boundary mismatches the germline segment, possibly from a read error. The V call is TRBV19, the J call TRBJ2-7, with D unclear. The CDR3 length is 12 residues. The germline V gene encodes CDR1 LNHDA and CDR2 SQIVND (reference sequence). The chain's CDR3 is CASSIVQGPLSF. CDR3 nucleotide sequence: TGTGCCAGTAGTATCGTTCAAGGCCCCCTTAGCTTC.

The CDR3 DNA reads as TGTGCCAGTACCCCGGGGGGGTCACCCCTCCACTTT. Amino acid sequence: CASTPGGSPLHF. The genes are TRBV19 and TRBJ1-6; TRBD1 is a possible D gene (5 bases). The V gene lost 7 bases and the J gene lost 10 bases, with 11 bases spanning the gap. CDR3 length: 12 residues. The germline V gene encodes CDR1 LNHDA and CDR2 SQIVND (reference sequence).